This TCR beta chain comes out of a study of post-analysis software for immune sequencing data. The study, taken as a whole, reports: Comparison of patients with controls showed roughly five TRBV segments more frequent in patients, TRBV5-6, TRBV5-1 and TRBV20-1 among them. Multiple sclerosis patients showed significantly lower normalized Chao1 diversity than controls did. Those samples that were prepared in the same batch co-clustered strongly by F measure.

A note on this clonotype: Its target is not known.

Carried by the TCR beta cDNA libraries were unique molecular identifiers. When 1 to 10 million T cells were used, they gave a few hundred thousand cDNA molecules. Using its own MiXCR run on the PCR reads, TCRdb lists one record per CDR3 protein. The table includes roughly 800,000 distinct CDR3 sequences, just under 30% detected once. The CDR3 covers 15 residues. The trim removed 3 bases at V and 2 bases at J, leaving 9 bases unmatched. CDR1 is DFQATT, CDR2 SNEGSKA, per germline (reference sequence). The receptor was derived from a girl aged 10-17 years with multiple sclerosis. The chain has TRBV20-1 and TRBJ2-7; 8 nucleotides agree with TRBD2. Source material: blood. The CDR3 protein is CSASDPGGVTYEQYF. The CDR3 region has the DNA TGCAGTGCTAGTGACCCCGGGGGGGTGACCTACGAGCAGTACTTC.